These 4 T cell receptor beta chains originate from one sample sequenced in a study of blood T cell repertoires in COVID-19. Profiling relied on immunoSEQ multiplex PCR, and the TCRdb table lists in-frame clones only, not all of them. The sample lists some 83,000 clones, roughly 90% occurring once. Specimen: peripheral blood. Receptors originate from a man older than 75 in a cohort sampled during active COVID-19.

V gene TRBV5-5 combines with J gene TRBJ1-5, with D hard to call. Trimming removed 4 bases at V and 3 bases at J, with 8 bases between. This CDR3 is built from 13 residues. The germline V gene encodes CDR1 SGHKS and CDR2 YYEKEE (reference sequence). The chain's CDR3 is CASSPDFNQPQHF. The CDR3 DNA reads TGTGCCAGCAGCCCCGACTTCAATCAGCCCCAGCATTTT.

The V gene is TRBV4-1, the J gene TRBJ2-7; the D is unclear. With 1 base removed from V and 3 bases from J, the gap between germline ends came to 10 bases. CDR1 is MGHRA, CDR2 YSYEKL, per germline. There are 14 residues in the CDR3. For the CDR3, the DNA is TGCGCCAGCAGCCAAGTTGTGCAGTTCTACGAGCAGTACTTC. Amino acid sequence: CASSQVVQFYEQYF.

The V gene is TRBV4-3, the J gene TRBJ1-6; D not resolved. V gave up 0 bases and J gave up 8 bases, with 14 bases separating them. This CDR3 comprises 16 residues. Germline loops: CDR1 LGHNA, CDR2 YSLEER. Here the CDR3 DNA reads TGCGCCAGCAGCCAAGAAGCAACAGCGGATTATTCACCCCTCCACTTT. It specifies CASSQEATADYSPLHF.

The CDR3 DNA reads as TGTGCCAGCAGCAAATTCGGGGAGCAGGAACTTCAAGAGACCCAGTACTTC. This encodes CASSKFGEQELQETQYF. The rearrangement uses TRBV21-1 and TRBJ2-5; the table's D call, TRBD2, was not checked against the DNA. TRBV21-1 is labeled a pseudogene. The CDR3 runs to 17 residues.